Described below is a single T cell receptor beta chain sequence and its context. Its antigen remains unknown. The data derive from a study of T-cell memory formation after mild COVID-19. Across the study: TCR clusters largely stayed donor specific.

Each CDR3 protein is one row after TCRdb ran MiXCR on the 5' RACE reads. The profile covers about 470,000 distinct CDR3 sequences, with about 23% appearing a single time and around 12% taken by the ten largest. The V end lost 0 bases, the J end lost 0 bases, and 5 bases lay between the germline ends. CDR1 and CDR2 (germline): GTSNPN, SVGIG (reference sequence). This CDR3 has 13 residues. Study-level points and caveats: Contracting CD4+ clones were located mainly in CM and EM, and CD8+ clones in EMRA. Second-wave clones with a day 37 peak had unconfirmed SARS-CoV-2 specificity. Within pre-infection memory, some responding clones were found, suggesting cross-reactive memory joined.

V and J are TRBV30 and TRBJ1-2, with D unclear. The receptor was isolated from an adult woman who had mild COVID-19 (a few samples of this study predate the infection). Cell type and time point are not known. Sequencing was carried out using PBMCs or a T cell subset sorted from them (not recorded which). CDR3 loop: CAWSVTANYGYTF. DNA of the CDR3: TGTGCCTGGAGTGTAACAGCTAACTATGGCTACACCTTC.